Listed below are T cell receptor beta chains from one sample, sequenced in a study of cytomegalovirus exposure and HLA in healthy donors. Only in-frame clones appear in the TCRdb table, and some are missing; sequencing was by immunoSEQ multiplex PCR. The data show 65,000 to 100,000 clones, with around 75% seen just once and roughly 2.2% held by the top ten. Sequenced input: PBMCs. The source of these receptors is a man in his forties in good health and CMV-seronegative. Each CDR3 is given with its conserved first and last residue. Fields, in order: V gene, J gene, clone size, CDR3 protein. A clone size is listed for some rows: how often the clone was seen (once, few, many), or a class if it is expanded.

TRBV27	TRBJ1-1	NA	CASSLLLNTEAFF
TRBV29-1	NA	NA	CSVEGGPYEQYF
TRBV11-2	TRBJ2-1	NA	CASTPLQGPSTHEQFF
TRBV30	TRBJ2-1	NA	CAWSELYREQFF
TRBV7-2	TRBJ1-2	NA	CASSSGTGSFYGYTF
TRBV6-1	TRBJ2-3	few	CAISGQGDLGTQYF
TRBV7-8	TRBJ1-1	NA	CASSLVQGMNTEAFF
TRBV11-3	TRBJ1-1	NA	CASSPLQGAITEAFF
TRBV6-5	TRBJ2-7	NA	CASSYSTSGTGYEQYF
TRBV5-1	TRBJ2-7	NA	CASSFPGQGPSYEQYF
TRBV4-1	TRBJ1-5	few	CASSQDEQRNQPQHF
TRBV15	TRBJ2-7	few	CAASAGHEQYF
TRBV4-1	TRBJ2-1	NA	CASSQDWGTSGYNEQFF
TRBV7-9	TRBJ1-2	NA	CSSSSDRNLNYGYTF
TRBV2	TRBJ2-7	NA	CASRWTSGTYEQYF
TRBV6-1	TRBJ2-1	NA	CASSGSSGVSYNEQFF